A single T cell receptor beta chain is shown here with its context. Its target is not known. This sample was taken from a study of siplizumab effects on memory and regulatory T cells. The study, taken as a whole, reports: Unstimulated naive T cells seemed to show more diversity than memory cells did, and they also seemed to be among the major contributors to the alloresponse. The study found that mappable alloreactive CD4+ clones averaged around 69% Treg-derived with siplizumab and approximately 27% in controls.

Unstimulated naive, memory, effector memory and TEMRA subsets from three donor pairs were sequenced. TCRdb's table, derived via immunoSEQ multiplex PCR, lists solely in-frame clones and lacks some. This sample has 50,000 to 60,000 clones, with about 90% found just once. Sequenced material: naive CD8+ T cells sorted from blood. The TCR originated in a human donor in good health.

The CDR3 region has the DNA TGTGCCAGCAGTTTAGGGGGGGGCACAGATACGCAGTATTTT. Encoded protein: CASSLGGGTDTQYF. The chain uses TRBV9 and TRBJ2-3, with D possibly TRBD2 on 7 matching bases. With 5 bases removed from V and 1 base from J, the gap between germline ends came to 11 bases. The CDR3 has 14 amino acids. Germline loops: CDR1 SGDLS, CDR2 YYNGEE.